This entry lists 11 T cell receptor beta chains sequenced from one sample in a study of blood T cell repertoires in COVID-19. TCRdb's copy holds only in-frame clones and misses some; the assay was immunoSEQ multiplex PCR. Here the sample spans approximately 160,000 clones, 84% being singletons. Sequencing was carried out using PBMCs or T cells enriched from blood (not recorded which). All receptors come from a woman aged 45-59 years who had recovered from COVID-19.

The V and J genes are TRBV7-8 and TRBJ2-5; no definite D call. V was trimmed by 9 bases and J by 2 bases, leaving 13 bases between them. The CDR3 length is 13 residues. CDR1 and CDR2 from the germline V gene are SGHVS and FQNEAQ. DNA of the CDR3: TGTGCCAGTGCTAGGTCACCACAAGAGACCCAGTACTTC. Its translation: CASARSPQETQYF.

Here the CDR3 DNA reads TGTGCCAGCAGTTACAAGCGCTCCATTACCTACGAGCAGTACTTC. Its translation: CASSYKRSITYEQYF. The chain employs TRBV6-5 and TRBJ2-7, with unresolved D. The CDR3 spans 15 residues. The germline V and J ends were trimmed by 2 bases and 2 bases, with 13 bases remaining between them. CDR1 MNHEY and CDR2 SVGAGI come from the germline V gene.

This chain links TRBV19 with TRBJ1-5, with TRBD1 matching over 7 bases. The germline CDR1 and CDR2 sequences are LNHDA and SQIVND (reference sequence). The junction had 10 bases not matched to a gene; V was cut back by 6 bases and J by 5 bases. This CDR3 contains 15 residues. The CDR3 DNA is TGTGCCAGTAGCCCCCGCGGCGACAGGGATCAGCCCCAGCATTTT. It translates to CASSPRGDRDQPQHF. Complete variable domain (other parts from reference TRBV19 and TRBJ1-5): DGGITQSPKYLFRKEGQNVTLSCEQNLNHDAMYWYRQDPGQGLRLIYYSQIVNDFQKGDIAEGYSVSREKKESFPLTVTSAQKNPTAFYLCASSPRGDRDQPQHFGDGTRLSIL.

The V and J genes are TRBV5-1 and TRBJ2-3; 8 positions agree with TRBD1. The CDR3 totals 15 residues. The V gene's germline CDR1 is SGHRS and CDR2 YFSETQ. Germline trimming cut 0 bases from V and 1 base from J; bases unmatched to any gene: 1. The chain's CDR3 is CASSLVGQGTDTQYF. DNA of the CDR3: TGCGCCAGCAGCTTGGTGGGACAGGGCACAGATACGCAGTATTTT. Based on the CDR3 plus reference TRBV5-1 and TRBJ2-3, the full variable domain is KAGVTQTPRYLIKTRGQQVTLSCSPISGHRSVSWYQQTPGQGLQFLFEYFSETQRNKGNFPGRFSGRQFSNSRSEMNVSTLELGDSALYLCASSLVGQGTDTQYFGPGTRLTVL.

This sequence joins TRBV19 and TRBJ1-1; perhaps TRBD1 as D (5 bases). The V gene's germline CDR1 is LNHDA and CDR2 SQIVND (reference sequence). The CDR3 runs 13 residues. V gave up 8 bases and J gave up 2 bases, with 12 bases separating them. CDR3 nucleotide sequence: TGTGCCAGTCCGCAGGGAGGAAACACTGAAGCTTTCTTT. Protein sequence: CASPQGGNTEAFF.

The rearrangement joins TRBV28 to TRBJ1-4; tentative D call: TRBD1 (5 bases). This CDR3 spans 12 amino acids. V lost 6 bases and J 5 bases, leaving 7 bases between the germline ends. Germline V gives CDR1 MDHEN, CDR2 SYDVKM. In nucleotides, the CDR3 is TGTGCCAGCAGCCGGGGGAATGAAAAACTGTTTTTT. Its translation: CASSRGNEKLFF.

V is TRBV2 and J is TRBJ2-1, with TRBD2 matching 8 bases. The CDR3 spans 15 residues. With 2 bases clipped from V and 5 bases from J, the junction kept 5 bases outside the gene matches. Per the germline V gene, CDR1 is SNHLY and CDR2 is FYNNEI. Here the CDR3 DNA reads TGTGCCAGCAGTGAAACGGGGGGGCGAAACAATGAGCAGTTCTTC. Its translation: CASSETGGRNNEQFF.

The chain employs TRBV10-2 and TRBJ2-1, with 14 bases fitting TRBD2. J gave up 6 bases and V 7 bases, and 2 bases lay outside the gene matches. In germline, CDR1 is WSHSY, CDR2 SAAADI. CDR3 size: 14 residues. The CDR3 DNA follows: TGCGCCAGCATTGGACTAGCGGGAGGCAATGAGCAGTTCTTC. Translating gives CASIGLAGGNEQFF.

This clone was detected once. The rearrangement uses TRBV28 and TRBJ1-2, with 7 nucleotides matching TRBD1. Per germline, CDR1 MDHEN and CDR2 SYDVKM. The CDR3 is made up of 14 amino acids. V was clipped by 5 bases and J by 4 bases; unmatched bases: 7. CDR3 nucleotide sequence: TGTGCCAGCAGTCCCCTAGGGACAGTCTATGGCTACACCTTC. Encoded protein: CASSPLGTVYGYTF.

The rearrangement links TRBV9 to TRBJ2-3; 9 nucleotides align to TRBD2. The CDR3 is 16 amino acids. CDR1 SGDLS and CDR2 YYNGEE come from the germline V gene. V lost 0 bases, J lost 4 bases, and 6 bases stayed unmatched. The CDR3 sequence is CASSVALGGGADTQYF. The DNA for the CDR3 is TGTGCCAGCAGCGTAGCGCTGGGCGGGGGGGCAGATACGCAGTATTTT.

The chain carries TRBV19 and TRBJ2-3, with 11 nucleotides matching TRBD2. The germline CDR1 and CDR2 sequences are LNHDA and SQIVND (reference sequence). The CDR3 has 16 residues. With V trimmed by 5 bases and J by 0 bases, 4 bases remained unmatched. The CDR3 reads CASSPLAGGSTDTQYF. For the CDR3, the DNA is TGTGCCAGTAGTCCCCTAGCGGGAGGTAGCACAGATACGCAGTATTTT.